The next 11 T cell receptor beta chains were all read from a single sample in a study of shared clonotypes between healthy human individuals. Clones were sequenced by immunoSEQ multiplex PCR, and TCRdb holds only the in-frame ones, with some missing. Counted here are around 510,000 clones, roughly 72% occurring once; the ten biggest clones make up approximately 12%. The sequenced sample was PBMCs. These receptors all come from a woman in her forties in good health. Some clones in this sample may be carry-over from other donors' samples.

V usage is TRBV28 and J usage is TRBJ1-5; TRBD1 is a possible D gene (5 bases). CDR3 length: 15 residues. Germline-derived CDR1 and CDR2 are MDHEN and SYDVKM. The germline V and J ends were trimmed by 3 bases and 2 bases, with 11 bases remaining between them. The CDR3 loop reads CASSFLGTRNQPQHF. The CDR3, as DNA: TGTGCCAGCAGTTTTTTAGGGACCCGCAATCAGCCCCAGCATTTT.

This clone was seen a handful of times. J is TRBJ1-1 and V is TRBV30, with unresolved D. CDR3 size: 13 residues. Trimming stripped 0 bases from V and 5 bases from J, with 10 bases between. The germline gives CDR1 GTSNPN, CDR2 SVGIG (reference sequence). CDR3 region: CAWSVPARTEAFF. The CDR3 coding sequence is TGTGCCTGGAGTGTACCGGCCAGAACTGAAGCTTTCTTT.

This clone was counted a single time. The chain recombines TRBV5-1 with TRBJ1-1; D not certain. This CDR3 contains 14 residues. Germline CDR1 is SGHRS and CDR2 is YFSETQ. V lost 1 base to trimming and J lost 1 base, with 8 bases between them. CDR3 sequence reads: CASSLYKQNTEAFF. The CDR3 region has the DNA TGCGCCAGCAGCTTGTACAAACAGAACACTGAAGCTTTCTTT.

The chain is built from TRBV30 and TRBJ2-5, with 7 bases lining up with TRBD1. The CDR3 consists of 12 residues. V was clipped by 2 bases and J by 4 bases; unmatched bases: 1. Germline V lookup: CDR1 GTSNPN, CDR2 SVGIG (reference sequence). The CDR3 is CAWSRQGETQYF. The CDR3 DNA follows: TGTGCCTGGAGTCGACAGGGAGAGACCCAGTACTTC.

The V call is TRBV4-1, the J call TRBJ2-1, with D perhaps matching TRBD1 (6 bases). The CDR3 runs 16 residues. Deletions cut 4 bases from V and 7 bases from J, with 20 bases between. Germline CDR1 and CDR2: MGHRA and YSYEKL. The CDR3 sequence is CASSPRLSTGENEQFF. The CDR3 DNA reads TGCGCCAGCAGCCCCAGATTATCGACAGGCGAAAATGAGCAGTTCTTC.

The rearrangement links TRBV7-9 to TRBJ2-1; no reliable D call. Germline V gene data show CDR1 as SEHNR and CDR2 as FQNEAQ (reference sequence). The V and J ends lost 5 bases and 4 bases respectively, with 15 bases between them. This CDR3 is 15 amino acids long. DNA of the CDR3: TGTGCCAGCAGCCCCGACGAAGGAATTTACAATGAGCAGTTCTTC. Encoded protein: CASSPDEGIYNEQFF.

This clone was recorded a few times. The chain couples TRBV19 to TRBJ2-3; 7 bases are a match to TRBD1. CDR1 LNHDA and CDR2 SQIVND come from the germline V gene (reference sequence). There are 15 residues in the CDR3. Unmatched junction bases numbered 4, after V lost 4 bases and J lost 0 bases. The DNA for the CDR3 is TGTGCCAGTAGTAGAAGGGACAGCAGCACAGATACGCAGTATTTT. It specifies CASSRRDSSTDTQYF.

The V gene is TRBV30, the J gene TRBJ2-1; 12 nucleotides line up with TRBD2. This CDR3 has 15 residues. J was trimmed by 6 bases and V by 5 bases; bases with no gene match: 8. CDR1 is GTSNPN, CDR2 SVGIG, per germline (reference sequence). The CDR3 loop is CAWQAGLAGVNEQFF. The CDR3 bases are TGTGCCTGGCAAGCGGGACTAGCGGGCGTCAATGAGCAGTTCTTC. Full variable domain (outside the CDR3, taken from reference TRBV30 and TRBJ2-1): SQTIHQWPATLVQPVGSPLSLECTVEGTSNPNLYWYRQAAGRGLQLLFYSVGIGQISSEVPQNLSASRPQDRQFILSSKKLLLSDSGFYLCAWQAGLAGVNEQFFGPGTRLTVL.

This chain uses TRBV7-9 with TRBJ2-3; 7 nucleotides match TRBD1. With 4 bases clipped from V and 6 bases from J, the junction kept 7 bases outside the gene matches. From germline, CDR1 is SEHNR and CDR2 FQNEAQ (reference sequence). This CDR3 is 14 amino acids long. The CDR3 is CASSWTGPGDTQYF. In nucleotides, the CDR3 is TGTGCCAGCAGCTGGACAGGACCAGGGGATACGCAGTATTTT.

The V gene is TRBV5-1, the J gene TRBJ2-5; TRBD1 matches 8 bases. With 2 bases clipped from V and 5 bases from J, the junction kept 5 bases outside the gene matches. Germline V gene lookup returns CDR1 SGHRS and CDR2 YFSETQ. The CDR3 covers 14 residues. In nucleotides, the CDR3 is TGCGCCAGCAGCTTCAGGGGGCCGCGTGAGACCCAGTACTTC. It specifies CASSFRGPRETQYF.

The rearrangement joins TRBV27 to TRBJ1-2; 11 bases agree with TRBD1. The CDR3 totals 16 residues. The germline V gene encodes CDR1 MNHEY and CDR2 SMNVEV (reference sequence). J was trimmed by 1 base and V by 6 bases; bases with no gene match: 7. This chain's CDR3 is CASRKGQGAYNYGYTF. CDR3 coding DNA: TGTGCCAGCAGGAAAGGACAGGGGGCTTATAACTATGGCTACACCTTC.